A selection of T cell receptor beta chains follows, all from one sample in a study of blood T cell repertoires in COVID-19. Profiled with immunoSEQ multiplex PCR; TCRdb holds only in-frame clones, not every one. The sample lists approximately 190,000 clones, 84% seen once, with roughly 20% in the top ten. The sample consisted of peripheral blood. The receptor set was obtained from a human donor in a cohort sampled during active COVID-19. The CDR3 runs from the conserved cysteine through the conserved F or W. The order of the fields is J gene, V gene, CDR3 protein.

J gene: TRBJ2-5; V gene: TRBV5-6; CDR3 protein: CASSKYPSVETQYF
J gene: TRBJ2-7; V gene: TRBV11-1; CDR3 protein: CASSLIGGSVEQYF
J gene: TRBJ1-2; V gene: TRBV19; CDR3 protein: CASSLSGEGGYTF
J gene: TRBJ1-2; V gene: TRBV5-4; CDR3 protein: CASSFGQGAGGYTF
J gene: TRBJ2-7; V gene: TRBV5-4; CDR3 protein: CASSLGPGTGNEQYF
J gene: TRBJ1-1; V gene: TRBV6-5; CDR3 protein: CASSLRDTEAFF
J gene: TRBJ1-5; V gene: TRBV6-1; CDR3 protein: CASSDLRNQPQHF
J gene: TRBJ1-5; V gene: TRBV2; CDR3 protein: CASSQGPYQPQHF
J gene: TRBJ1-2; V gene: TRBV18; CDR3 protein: CASSPDSNYGYTF
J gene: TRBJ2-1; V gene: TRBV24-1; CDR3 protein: CATSDWAGQGSSYNEQFF
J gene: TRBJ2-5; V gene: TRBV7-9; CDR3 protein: CASSVRWEGTETQYF
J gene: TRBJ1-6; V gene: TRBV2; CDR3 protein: CASSFTDRVNSPLHF
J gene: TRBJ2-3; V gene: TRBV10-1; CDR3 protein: CASSESGVRDTQYF
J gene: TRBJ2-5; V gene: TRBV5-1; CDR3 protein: CASNPGGYQETQYF
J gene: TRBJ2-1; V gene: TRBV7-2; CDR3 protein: CASSPGGLAGRGNEQFF
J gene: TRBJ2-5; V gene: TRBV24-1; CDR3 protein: CATSDLGRGGKETQYF
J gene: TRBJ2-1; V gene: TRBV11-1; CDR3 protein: CASSFSGGHYGQFF
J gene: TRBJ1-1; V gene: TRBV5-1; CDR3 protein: CASSLAPGPEAFF
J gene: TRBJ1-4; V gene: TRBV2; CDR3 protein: CASSEGGTGGEKLFF
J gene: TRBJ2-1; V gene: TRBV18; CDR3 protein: CASSLSRGIPNEQFF
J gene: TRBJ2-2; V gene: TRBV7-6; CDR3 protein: CASSLAGSLPAGELFF
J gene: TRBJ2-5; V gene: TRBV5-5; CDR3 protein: CASSLGGLAEQETQYF
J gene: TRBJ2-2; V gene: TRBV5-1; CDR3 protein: CASSSTGNTGELFF
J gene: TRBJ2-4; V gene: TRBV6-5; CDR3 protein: CASSSDSIAKNIQYF
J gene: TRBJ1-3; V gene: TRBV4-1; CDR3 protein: CASSLAGTGGNTIYF
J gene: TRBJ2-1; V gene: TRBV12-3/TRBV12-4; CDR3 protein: CASSQVGPGPSFF
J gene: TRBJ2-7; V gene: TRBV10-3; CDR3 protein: CAISGGGYEQYF
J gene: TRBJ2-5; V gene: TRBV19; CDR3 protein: CASSIRGLAGGTQETQYF
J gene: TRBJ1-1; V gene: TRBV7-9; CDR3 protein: CASSTTGFEAFF
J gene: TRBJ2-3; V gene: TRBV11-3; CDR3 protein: CASSLGRRGNTDTQYF
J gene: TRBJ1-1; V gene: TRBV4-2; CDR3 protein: CASSRLTPGGTEAFF
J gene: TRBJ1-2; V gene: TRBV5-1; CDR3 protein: CASTSVGGYGYTF
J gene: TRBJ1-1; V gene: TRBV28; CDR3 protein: CASSLSSRTEAFF
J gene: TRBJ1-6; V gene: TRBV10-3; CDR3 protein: CAISERGGVNSPLHF
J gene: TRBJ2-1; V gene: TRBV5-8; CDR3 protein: CASSRELLVYHNEQFF
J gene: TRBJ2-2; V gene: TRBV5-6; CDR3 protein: CASSRYDTGGRTGELFF
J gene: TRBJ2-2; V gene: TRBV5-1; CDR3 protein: CASSEGQGGTGELFF
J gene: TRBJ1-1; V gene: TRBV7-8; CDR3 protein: CASSFNRERAFF
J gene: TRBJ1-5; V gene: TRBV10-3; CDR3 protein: CAISESAVFDGRLDNQPQHF
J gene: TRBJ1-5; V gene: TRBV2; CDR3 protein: CASMGRDRGVQPQHF
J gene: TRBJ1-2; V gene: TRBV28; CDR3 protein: CASSRQGESYGYTF
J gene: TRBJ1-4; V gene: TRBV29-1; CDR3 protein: CSVDGQGSEKLFF
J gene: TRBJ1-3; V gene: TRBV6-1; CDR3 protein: CASSEVRTGGNTIYF
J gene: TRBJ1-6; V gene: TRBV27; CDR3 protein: CASSLEYRSPLHF
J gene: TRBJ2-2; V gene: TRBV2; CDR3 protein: CASNGQTNTGELFF
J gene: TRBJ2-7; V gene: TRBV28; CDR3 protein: CASIPSTSGRLEQYF
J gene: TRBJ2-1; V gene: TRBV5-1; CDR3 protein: CASSGGTSGYNEQFF